Following are 30 T cell receptor beta chains from one sample sequenced in a study of blood T cell repertoires in COVID-19. Sequencing used immunoSEQ multiplex PCR; TCRdb keeps in-frame clones, though not all of them. The repertoire consists of 65,000 to 75,000 clones, with about 90% occurring once and the leading ten covering around 13%. Specimen: peripheral blood. The source is a human donor with active COVID-19. The donor label of this sample is uncertain.

This sequence joins TRBV19 and TRBJ1-5, with 10 positions matching TRBD1. The length of the CDR3 is 15 residues. Germline V lookup: CDR1 LNHDA, CDR2 SQIVND (reference sequence). V shed 9 bases and J 5 bases; nucleotides not matched to a gene: 10. The CDR3 sequence is CASNRDRGRDQPQHF. DNA of the CDR3: TGTGCCAGCAACCGGGACAGGGGTAGAGATCAGCCCCAGCATTTT.

This clone appeared once. This sequence joins TRBV19 and TRBJ2-5; TRBD1 agrees at 8 bases. The CDR3 totals 13 residues. Germline V gene lookup returns CDR1 LNHDA and CDR2 SQIVND (reference sequence). The J segment lost 5 bases and the V segment lost 6 bases, leaving 5 bases of the junction unmatched. This CDR3 reads CASRWTGTETQYF. CDR3 coding DNA: TGTGCCAGTAGGTGGACAGGGACCGAGACCCAGTACTTC.

The V gene is TRBV6-4, the J gene TRBJ1-5; 11 bases are shared with TRBD1. The CDR3 is 14 residues long. Trimming took 3 bases from V and 9 from J; bases not matched to a gene: 4. The V gene's germline CDR1 is MRHNA and CDR2 SNTAGT. The DNA of the CDR3 is TGTGCCAGCAGTGAGGGGACAGGGGGTCCGCCCCAGCATTTT. It yields the protein CASSEGTGGPPQHF.

V usage is TRBV28 and J usage is TRBJ2-6; D is undetermined. The CDR3 has 15 residues. V lost 3 bases, J lost 1 base, and 7 bases lay in between. Germline V gene lookup returns CDR1 MDHEN and CDR2 SYDVKM. The CDR3 bases are TGTGCCAGCAGTTTCGAGCCATCTGGGGCCAACGTCCTGACTTTC. Its protein product is CASSFEPSGANVLTF.

This sequence joins TRBV27 and TRBJ2-1; D perhaps matches TRBD2 (5 bases). The CDR3 runs to 14 residues. V was cut by 5 bases and J by 1 base, with 9 bases left in between. The V gene's germline CDR1 is MNHEY and CDR2 SMNVEV (reference sequence). CDR3 nucleotide sequence: TGTGCCAGCAGTGTCGGGGTTTCCTACAATGAGCAGTTCTTC. This sequence encodes CASSVGVSYNEQFF.

The rearrangement joins TRBV9 to TRBJ2-7, with TRBD2 matching over 7 bases. V shed 3 bases and J 0 bases; nucleotides not matched to a gene: 6. The length of the CDR3 is 15 residues. Germline CDR1 is SGDLS and CDR2 is YYNGEE. The CDR3 sequence: CASSGGDYDSYEQYF. CDR3 DNA sequence: TGTGCCAGCAGCGGTGGGGACTACGACTCCTACGAGCAGTACTTC.

The chain joins TRBV28 to TRBJ1-2, with a possible D match to TRBD1 (6 bases). V lost 3 bases and J 2 bases, leaving 7 bases between the germline ends. Looked up from germline, CDR1 is MDHEN and CDR2 is SYDVKM. The CDR3 consists of 13 residues. The CDR3, as DNA: TGTGCCAGCAGTTTCGGACAGAACTATGGCTACACCTTC. Translating it yields CASSFGQNYGYTF.

This chain joins TRBV10-1 and TRBJ1-5; no clear D. The CDR3 consists of 14 residues. CDR1 is WNHNN and CDR2 is SYGVQD in the germline V gene (reference sequence). Trimming took 10 bases from V and 0 from J, leaving 13 bases between them. CDR3 coding DNA: TGCGCCAACTCCGATTCGATTAGCAATCAGCCCCAGCATTTT. This translates into CANSDSISNQPQHF.

The chain recombines TRBV11-1 with TRBJ1-5, with a tentative D call TRBD1 (6 bases). CDR3 length: 15 residues. The germline V gene has CDR1 SGHAT and CDR2 FQDESV (reference sequence). V was trimmed by 4 bases and J by 0 bases, leaving 10 bases between them. The CDR3 reads CASSSGTNSNQPQHF. For the CDR3, the DNA is TGTGCCAGCAGCTCCGGGACAAATAGCAATCAGCCCCAGCATTTT.

The V and J genes are TRBV3-1 (or the pseudogene TRBV3-2) and TRBJ1-1; D perhaps matches TRBD1 (6 bases). The V and J ends lost 2 bases and 2 bases respectively, with 15 bases between them. Germline V gene data show CDR1 as LGHDT and CDR2 as YNNKEL (reference sequence). The CDR3 sequence is 16 residues long. The CDR3 region is CASSQSGTITNTEAFF. CDR3 nucleotides: TGTGCCAGCAGCCAATCCGGGACAATCACAAACACTGAAGCTTTCTTT.

The genes are TRBV6-5 and TRBJ2-7, with D possibly matching TRBD1 (5 bases). V was clipped by 2 bases and J by 4 bases, with 9 bases between them. Germline V lookup: CDR1 MNHEY, CDR2 SVGAGI. This CDR3 region has 13 residues. CDR3 DNA sequence: TGTGCCAGCAGTTACAGGGGCATTTACGAGCAGTACTTC. It codes for CASSYRGIYEQYF.

This chain links TRBV5-1 with TRBJ2-3, with 16 bases fitting TRBD2. Looked up from germline, CDR1 is SGHRS and CDR2 is YFSETQ. The CDR3 is made up of 19 amino acids. Trimming took 0 bases from V and 2 from J; bases not matched to a gene: 6. The CDR3 here is CASSLAGTSGRALTDTQYF. The CDR3 coding sequence is TGCGCCAGCAGCTTGGCCGGGACTAGCGGGAGGGCCCTCACAGATACGCAGTATTTT.

The chain is built from TRBV6-1 and TRBJ2-1, with 8 bases that match TRBD2. This CDR3 region has 16 residues. Germline CDR1 is MNHNS and CDR2 is SASEGT. V gave up 4 bases and J gave up 7 bases; unmatched junction bases: 12. In DNA, the CDR3 is TGTGCCAGCAGTGCCCTAGGAGCGGGAGCTGGGAATGAGCAGTTCTTC. Its protein product is CASSALGAGAGNEQFF.

This chain joins TRBV5-1 and TRBJ2-1, with TRBD2 matching 9 bases. The V and J ends lost 1 base and 7 bases, in that order; junction bases with no gene match: 12. Germline V gene data show CDR1 as SGHRS and CDR2 as YFSETQ. CDR3 length: 17 amino acids. The CDR3 nucleotides read TGCGCCAGCAGCTTGAGCGGGGGGACCCAAGGGCTTAATGAGCAGTTCTTC. It is translated as CASSLSGGTQGLNEQFF. Supplemented by reference TRBV5-1 and TRBJ2-1, the full variable domain reads KAGVTQTPRYLIKTRGQQVTLSCSPISGHRSVSWYQQTPGQGLQFLFEYFSETQRNKGNFPGRFSGRQFSNSRSEMNVSTLELGDSALYLCASSLSGGTQGLNEQFFGPGTRLTVL.

The chain couples TRBV27 to TRBJ1-4, with a tentative D call TRBD1 (6 bases). The V gene lost 8 bases and the J gene lost 7 bases, with 17 bases spanning the gap. The CDR3 contains 14 residues. From germline, CDR1 is MNHEY and CDR2 SMNVEV (reference sequence). In DNA, the CDR3 is TGTGCCAGCGCTCAGACTAGGGGGGGTGAAAAACTGTTTTTT. It encodes CASAQTRGGEKLFF.

This clone came up once. The V call is TRBV28, the J call TRBJ2-3, with 7 bases identical to TRBD2. CDR1 is MDHEN and CDR2 is SYDVKM in the germline V gene. The CDR3 is 14 residues long. V was clipped by 5 bases and J by 7 bases; unmatched bases: 9. For the CDR3, the DNA is TGTGCCAGCAGTCGGGCGGGAGACGTAAATACGCAGTATTTT. It is translated as CASSRAGDVNTQYF.

The V call is TRBV15, the J call TRBJ2-7; the match to TRBD2 covers 11 bases. The CDR3 is made up of 16 amino acids. The germline V gene encodes CDR1 LNHNV and CDR2 YYDKDF (reference sequence). The J segment lost 7 bases and the V segment lost 5 bases, leaving 13 bases of the junction unmatched. This CDR3 is CATSWHSTSGKGEQYF. The CDR3 nucleotides are TGTGCCACCAGCTGGCATTCGACTAGCGGGAAGGGGGAGCAGTACTTC.

This clone was observed once. The chain recombines TRBV3-1 (or the pseudogene TRBV3-2) with TRBJ1-3, with a tentative D call TRBD1 (6 bases). V was cut by 2 bases and J by 4 bases, with 9 bases left in between. CDR3 length: 14 amino acids. Germline V CDR1 and CDR2: LGHDT, YNNKEL (reference sequence). The CDR3 spells CASSQTGSGNTIYF. The CDR3 DNA is TGTGCCAGCAGCCAAACAGGGTCAGGAAACACCATATATTTT.

CDR3 DNA: TGTGCCAGCAGGGAACTAGCAATCTACGAGCAGTACTTC. Translating gives CASRELAIYEQYF. The chain couples TRBV28 to TRBJ2-7; TRBD2 is a possible D gene (6 bases). This CDR3 is 13 amino acids long. CDR1 is MDHEN and CDR2 is SYDVKM in the germline V gene. Trimming removed 6 bases from V and 3 bases from J, with 12 bases in between.

The chain is built from TRBV7-2 and TRBJ1-2; the match to TRBD1 covers 10 bases. The V gene end was trimmed by 5 bases and the J gene end by 4 bases; junction bases not matched to a gene: 10. Germline V CDR1 and CDR2: SGHTA, FQGNSA. CDR3 length: 16 residues. Here the CDR3 reads CASSDPGQGQGYGYTF. The CDR3 DNA follows: TGTGCCAGCAGCGACCCGGGACAGGGGCAGGGCTATGGCTACACCTTC.

The chain employs TRBV3-1 (or the pseudogene TRBV3-2) and TRBJ1-5; D gene unclear. CDR1 is LGHDT and CDR2 is YNNKEL in the germline V gene (reference sequence). This CDR3 has 13 amino acids. Trimming took off 1 base at V and 9 bases at J, with 10 bases between the two ends. This CDR3 is CASSQGSAGPQHF. The CDR3 nucleotides are TGTGCCAGCAGCCAAGGGTCCGCCGGGCCCCAGCATTTT.

The chain uses TRBV4-1 and TRBJ2-5; 7 bases are a match to TRBD2. V shed 5 bases and J 0 bases; nucleotides not matched to a gene: 6. This CDR3 is built from 15 residues. In germline, CDR1 is MGHRA, CDR2 YSYEKL. CDR3 sequence (DNA): TGCGCCAGCAGCGAGACTAGCCTGTACCAAGAGACCCAGTACTTC. Translation gives CASSETSLYQETQYF.

The chain links TRBV4-1 to TRBJ2-7, with 8 bases that match TRBD1. The CDR3 is made up of 15 amino acids. Trimming at V came to 6 bases and at J to 0 bases, leaving 7 bases not matched to a gene. Germline values: CDR1 MGHRA, CDR2 YSYEKL. The CDR3 loop is CASRPHTGGSYEQYF. The CDR3 DNA reads as TGCGCCAGCAGACCCCATACAGGGGGCTCCTACGAGCAGTACTTC.

The V and J genes are TRBV6-5 and TRBJ1-1; D is unresolved. The CDR3 covers 16 residues. CDR1 is MNHEY, CDR2 SVGAGI, per germline. V was clipped by 0 bases and J by 1 base, with 12 bases between them. For the CDR3, the DNA is TGTGCCAGCAGTTACTCAGCGAGGGCCAAGAACACTGAAGCTTTCTTT. Translated, it gives CASSYSARAKNTEAFF.

This rearrangement joins TRBV9 to TRBJ2-5; D may be TRBD1 (5 bases). The CDR3 consists of 16 residues. From germline, CDR1 is SGDLS and CDR2 YYNGEE. V shed 3 bases and J shed 2 bases, with 17 bases lying between them. CDR3 sequence reads: CASSAPVVGEQETQYF. CDR3 in DNA: TGTGCCAGCAGCGCACCAGTCGTAGGGGAACAAGAGACCCAGTACTTC. Looking up the rest from reference TRBV9 and TRBJ2-5 gives the full variable domain: DSGVTQTPKHLITATGQRVTLRCSPRSGDLSVYWYQQSLDQGLQFLIQYYNGEERAKGNILERFSAQQFPDLHSELNLSSLELGDSALYFCASSAPVVGEQETQYFGPGTRLLVL.

This rearrangement joins TRBV15 to TRBJ2-1; 14 nucleotides align to TRBD2. CDR1 LNHNV and CDR2 YYDKDF come from the germline V gene (reference sequence). Trimming at V came to 2 bases and at J to 7 bases, leaving 4 bases not matched to a gene. The CDR3 has 16 amino acids. This CDR3 reads CATSRPGLAGDNEQFF. CDR3 nucleotides: TGTGCCACCAGCAGACCGGGACTAGCGGGAGATAATGAGCAGTTCTTC. Using reference TRBV15 and TRBJ2-1 for the parts outside the CDR3, the full variable domain is DAMVIQNPRYQVTQFGKPVTLSCSQTLNHNVMYWYQQKSSQAPKLLFHYYDKDFNNEADTPDNFQSRRPNTSFCFLDIRSPGLGDTAMYLCATSRPGLAGDNEQFFGPGTRLTVL.

This rearrangement joins TRBV11-3 to TRBJ2-2; 8 nucleotides match TRBD2. Trimming at V came to 5 bases and at J to 6 bases, leaving 5 bases not matched to a gene. The CDR3 is 14 amino acids. Germline-derived CDR1 and CDR2 are SGHNT and YENEEA. The CDR3 nucleotides are TGTGCCAGCAGCAAAAATAGCGGGGCCGGGGAGCTGTTTTTT. This translates into CASSKNSGAGELFF.

This chain links TRBV7-2 with TRBJ1-4; D gene uncertain. Trimming shortened V by 1 base and J by 5 bases, and 8 bases separated the two germline ends. Germline assignment: CDR1 SGHTA and CDR2 FQGNSA. This CDR3 spans 14 amino acids. The CDR3 bases are TGTGCCAGCAGCTTAGTACAGAAGAATGAAAAACTGTTTTTT. This sequence encodes CASSLVQKNEKLFF.

This rearrangement joins TRBV7-3 to TRBJ1-1, with TRBD1 matching 7 bases. The CDR3 is made up of 14 amino acids. CDR1 is SGHTA, CDR2 FQGTGA, per germline. Trimming at V came to 10 bases and at J to 1 base, leaving 9 bases not matched to a gene. The CDR3 sequence: CATQGQITNTEAFF. The CDR3 region has the DNA TGTGCCACCCAGGGACAGATAACGAACACTGAAGCTTTCTTT.

V gene TRBV14 combines with J gene TRBJ2-5; weak D call: TRBD2 (6 bases). Trimming stripped 6 bases from V and 5 bases from J, with 13 bases between. CDR3 length: 13 amino acids. Germline V gene sequence: CDR1 SGHDN, CDR2 FVKESK. Here the CDR3 DNA reads TGTGCCAGCAGGTCGACGGGGAGGGAGACCCAGTACTTC. This gives the protein CASRSTGRETQYF.